The source of this T cell receptor beta chain is a study of blood T cell repertoires in COVID-19. Study overall: COVID-19 samples, acute and convalescent, were from the United States, Italy and Spain. PBMCs, B-cell-depleted T cells, or T cells provided the cDNA or gDNA that made up the material.

Per germline, CDR1 SGHRS and CDR2 YFSETQ. Trimming removed 1 base from V and 2 bases from J, with 16 bases in between. The length of the CDR3 is 17 residues. Original data processing: Estimates of nucleated cell counts were drawn from the amplification of reference gene primers. Repertoires were generated with immunoSEQ multiplex PCR, while TCRdb's copy carries only in-frame clones and drops some. The V and J calls and clone size are taken from that table; D and trimming were inferred from the DNA. The sample contains about 300,000 clones, around 87% of which appear only once. The sequence was obtained from a man aged 70-80 years with acute or convalescent COVID-19. Sequenced: peripheral blood. J is TRBJ2-1 and V is TRBV5-1, with D possibly matching TRBD1 (5 bases). In nucleotides, the CDR3 is TGCGCCAGCAGCTTGACCGATCAGGGTGGAACCTACAATGAGCAGTTCTTC. Amino acid sequence: CASSLTDQGGTYNEQFF.